These T cell receptor beta chains were read from a single sample in a study of post-analysis software for immune sequencing data. TCRdb redid the calling of the PCR reads with MiXCR, one entry per CDR3 protein. Of hundreds of thousands of distinct CDR3 sequences in the sample, approximately 53% were seen once. The sequencing sample was made of blood. Receptors were obtained from a girl aged 10-17 years with multiple sclerosis. CDR3s include the opening cysteine and the closing phenylalanine or tryptophan. A D gene is named only where the DNA matches it firmly. Where a row states a size, it is once, few, many or the class of an expanded clone; other rows omit it.

j_gene | v_gene | abundance | d_gene | CDR3aa | CDR3nt
TRBJ2-3 | TRBV7-9 | few | TRBD1 | CASSSGTGTTDTQYF | TGTGCCAGCAGCTCCGGGACAGGGACCACAGATACGCAGTATTTT
TRBJ1-2 | TRBV12-3/TRBV12-4 | - | - | CASSSLRVLGYTF | TGTGCCAGCAGTTCCCTCAGGGTCTTGGGCTACACCTTC
TRBJ1-1 | TRBV5-1 | - | TRBD1 | CASSFRQGLLTANTEAFF | TGCGCCAGCAGCTTCCGACAGGGACTATTAACGGCTAACACTGAAGCTTTCTTT
TRBJ2-5 | TRBV5-1 | - | TRBD2 | CASSSKAGGTQETQYF | TGCGCCAGCAGCTCAAAAGCGGGGGGGACTCAAGAGACCCAGTACTTC
TRBJ2-4 | TRBV18 | - | TRBD1 | CASSQRTGVAREQYF | TGTGCCAGCTCACAACGGACAGGGGTAGCGAGGGAGCAGTACTTC
TRBJ2-7 | TRBV29-1 | few | - | CSVEGHSETSYEQYF | TGCAGCGTTGAAGGTCACAGCGAGACTTCCTACGAGCAGTACTTC
TRBJ2-5 | TRBV20-1 | - | TRBD2 | CSASGLAGGLEETQYF | TGCAGTGCATCGGGGTTAGCGGGAGGGCTTGAAGAGACCCAGTACTTC
TRBJ2-1 | TRBV20-1 | - | TRBD2 | CSARSGDRDEQFF | TGCAGTGCCCGTAGCGGGGATCGGGATGAGCAGTTCTTC
TRBJ1-2 | TRBV20-1 | - | TRBD1 | CSAGGQGAANYGYTF | TGCAGTGCTGGAGGACAGGGCGCCGCTAACTATGGCTACACCTTC
TRBJ2-6 | TRBV20-1 | - | - | CSAPGSASTGSGANVLTF | TGCAGTGCCCCCGGCTCAGCGTCCACGGGGTCTGGGGCCAACGTCCTGACTTTC
TRBJ2-1 | TRBV20-1 | few | - | CSATIGVAYNEQFF | TGCAGTGCCACGATCGGGGTGGCCTACAATGAGCAGTTCTTC
TRBJ2-5 | TRBV20-1 | - | - | CSARRRWTSFQETQYF | TGCAGTGCTAGACGGCGCTGGACAAGCTTCCAAGAGACCCAGTACTTC
TRBJ1-2 | TRBV5-1 | - | TRBD1 | CASSYPGQGYGYTF | TGCGCCAGCAGCTACCCGGGACAGGGGTATGGCTACACCTTC
TRBJ2-1 | TRBV20-1 | once | - | CSAPVTDYNEQFF | TGCAGTGCTCCCGTGACAGACTACAATGAGCAGTTCTTC
TRBJ2-1 | TRBV20-1 | - | - | CSARRPGGQYNEQFF | TGCAGTGCTAGACGCCCGGGGGGACAATACAATGAGCAGTTCTTC
TRBJ1-5 | TRBV5-1 | few | TRBD1 | CASSPGSGQGNQPQHF | TGCGCCAGCAGCCCCGGATCCGGACAGGGCAATCAGCCCCAGCATTTT
TRBJ2-5 | TRBV5-1 | - | - | CASSLEHAETQYF | TGCGCCAGCAGCTTGGAACATGCAGAGACCCAGTACTTC
TRBJ2-3 | TRBV5-1 | - | - | CASTAGVYKDTQYF | TGCGCCAGCACTGCCGGGGTCTACAAAGATACGCAGTATTTT
TRBJ2-1 | TRBV4-1 | once | - | CASSQGGAGDNEQFF | TGCGCCAGCAGCCAAGGGGGCGCAGGGGACAATGAGCAGTTCTTC
TRBJ2-5 | TRBV4-1 | few | TRBD2 | CASSQDGLAQETQYF | TGCGCCAGCAGCCAAGACGGACTAGCTCAAGAGACCCAGTACTTC
TRBJ1-2 | TRBV20-1 | few | - | CSAIFPGYTF | TGCAGTGCTATCTTCCCTGGCTACACCTTC
TRBJ2-7 | TRBV29-1 | few | - | CSVGLDEQYF | TGCAGCGTTGGGTTGGACGAGCAGTACTTC
TRBJ2-1 | TRBV29-1 | once | TRBD2 | CSVGGLGFYNEQFF | TGCAGCGTGGGGGGGTTAGGGTTCTACAATGAGCAGTTCTTC
TRBJ2-3 | TRBV7-3 | - | TRBD2 | CASSLIGRAPDTQYF | TGTGCCAGCAGCTTAATCGGGAGGGCCCCAGATACGCAGTATTTT
TRBJ1-1 | TRBV5-6 | - | - | CASSLEGRVNTEAFF | TGTGCCAGCAGCTTGGAGGGCAGGGTGAACACTGAAGCTTTCTTT
TRBJ2-3 | TRBV11-3 | few | TRBD2 | CASSLVAGADTQYF | TGTGCCAGCAGCTTAGTCGCGGGGGCAGATACGCAGTATTTT
TRBJ1-5 | TRBV29-1 | - | - | CSACENSNQPQHF | TGCAGCGCTTGTGAAAATAGCAATCAGCCCCAGCATTTT
TRBJ2-1 | TRBV5-4 | - | TRBD2 | CASSISGGGNEQFF | TGTGCCAGCAGCATTAGCGGGGGCGGGAATGAGCAGTTCTTC
TRBJ2-1 | TRBV20-1 | few | - | CSARGGDEQFF | TGCAGTGCTAGGGGGGGCGATGAGCAGTTCTTC
TRBJ2-4 | TRBV9 | - | TRBD1 | CASSVGGDRAKNIQYF | TGTGCCAGCAGCGTAGGGGGGGACAGGGCCAAAAACATTCAGTACTTC
TRBJ2-5 | TRBV10-3 | - | - | CAISESSFETQYF | TGTGCCATCAGTGAGTCCAGTTTCGAGACCCAGTACTTC
TRBJ2-1 | TRBV7-9 | - | - | CASSLIETVNEQFF | TGTGCCAGCAGCTTAATTGAAACGGTCAATGAGCAGTTCTTC
TRBJ1-2 | TRBV2 | few | - | CASGFSLNYGYTF | TGTGCCAGCGGTTTCAGTTTAAACTATGGCTACACCTTC
TRBJ1-1 | TRBV27 | - | - | CASRTGLTEAFF | TGTGCCAGCAGGACAGGTTTGACTGAAGCTTTCTTT
TRBJ2-5 | TRBV13 | - | TRBD2 | CASTRLGGRLDEQYF | TGTGCCAGCACCCGGTTGGGGGGGAGGTTGGATGAGCAGTACTTC
TRBJ2-3 | TRBV5-1 | - | TRBD2 | CASSLELAGGIYRTDTQYF | TGCGCCAGCAGCTTGGAGCTAGCGGGGGGGATCTACCGCACAGATACGCAGTATTTT
TRBJ2-6 | TRBV5-6 | - | - | CASSLSPGGANVLTF | TGTGCCAGCAGCCTTTCCCCGGGAGGGGCCAACGTCCTGACTTTC
TRBJ2-1 | TRBV29-1 | - | TRBD1 | CSVTGTGRNNEQFF | TGCAGCGTCACCGGGACAGGGAGGAACAATGAGCAGTTCTTC
TRBJ2-7 | TRBV20-1 | few | - | CSARARGGNEQYF | TGCAGTGCTAGAGCCAGGGGAGGGAACGAGCAGTACTTC
TRBJ2-5 | TRBV29-1 | - | - | CSVDKNIPETQYF | TGCAGCGTGGACAAGAATATACCAGAGACCCAGTACTTC
TRBJ2-3 | TRBV4-1 | - | TRBD1 | CASSQLKTDRVIDTQYF | TGCGCCAGCAGCCAACTTAAGACGGACAGGGTCATAGATACGCAGTATTTT
TRBJ2-3 | TRBV29-1 | few | - | CSVPDGVGQYF | TGCAGCGTTCCCGATGGGGTGGGGCAGTATTTT
TRBJ2-1 | TRBV3-1 | - | - | CASSQDLATSNEQFF | TGTGCCAGCAGCCAAGATCTGGCTACCTCTAATGAGCAGTTCTTC
TRBJ2-1 | TRBV5-1 | once | TRBD2 | CASSGSGGAYEQFF | TGCGCCAGCAGCGGAAGCGGGGGGGCTTATGAGCAGTTCTTC
TRBJ2-7 | TRBV30 | once | - | CAWRDHYRGYEQYF | TGTGCCTGGAGGGACCACTACCGTGGCTACGAGCAGTACTTC
TRBJ2-1 | TRBV6-6 | - | TRBD1 | CASSTGTDFYNEQFF | TGTGCCAGCAGCACGGGGACAGACTTCTACAATGAGCAGTTCTTC
TRBJ2-7 | TRBV5-5 | - | - | CASSLFGEVGNEQYF | TGTGCCAGCAGCTTGTTCGGGGAGGTCGGCAACGAGCAGTACTTC
TRBJ2-3 | TRBV7-9 | few | TRBD1 | CASSLAGTGITDTQYF | TGTGCCAGCAGCTTAGCCGGGACAGGGATCACAGATACGCAGTATTTT
TRBJ2-5 | TRBV5-1 | many | - | CASSPEGETQYF | TGCGCCAGCAGCCCGGAGGGGGAGACCCAGTACTTC
TRBJ2-3 | TRBV12-3/TRBV12-4 | once | TRBD2 | CASSLILTGLAGTGTDTQYF | TGTGCCAGCAGTTTAATCCTCACAGGACTAGCGGGAACGGGGACAGATACGCAGTATTTT